These 2 T cell receptor beta chains share one sample of origin, sequenced in a study of T cells in Graves' hyperthyroidism and ophthalmopathy (dated by TCRdb to the late 2010s). The library relied on multiplex PCR. This sample was sequenced with an Illumina HiSeq 2000. TCR beta CDR3 regions were amplified from RNA transcripts. The TCR CDR3 was subjected to a first round of RT-PCR using the HTBI primer set and the Qiagen OneStep RT-PCR kit. The raw public reads went through TCRdb reprocessing: fastp at Q25, MiXCR clone calling, in-frame beta chains kept. Entries that share a CDR3 protein sequence are merged under the most common genes and DNA. The sample table lists about 540,000 distinct CDR3 sequences, around 45% of them with a count of one. The ten largest clonotypes hold about 7.9% of the sample. Sequencing was done on a sample of peripheral blood or thyroid tissue (not recorded which). The receptors stem from a woman in her late teens or twenties with Graves' hyperthyroidism. Donor details come from another sample of the same person, matched by shared clones.

This chain joins TRBV5-1 and TRBJ1-5; D is ambiguous. The germline CDR1 and CDR2 sequences are SGHRS and YFSETQ. The CDR3 runs to 17 residues. V was trimmed by 3 bases and J by 0 bases, leaving 16 bases between them. Written as DNA, the CDR3 is TGCGCCAGCAGCTCGAGGGAAGTCAGTGATAGCAATCAGCCCCAGCATTTT. Its protein product is CASSSREVSDSNQPQHF.

The chain links TRBV7-2 to TRBJ1-1; a weak D match, TRBD1 (5 bases). V dropped 6 bases and J dropped 2 bases, with 13 bases sitting between them. CDR1 and CDR2 from the germline V gene are SGHTA and FQGNSA. This CDR3 has 14 residues. Written as DNA, the CDR3 is TGTGCCAGCAGGTTGGGGGGGATAAACACTGAAGCTTTCTTT. Its protein is CASRLGGINTEAFF.